This TCR beta chain was captured by sequencing in a study of CD8 T cells in ankylosing spondylitis. This clonotype was picked up many times. Its antigen is unknown. Using its own MiXCR run on the 5' RACE reads, TCRdb lists one record per CDR3 protein. The data show some 220,000 distinct CDR3 sequences, roughly a tenth seen once. Findings and caveats of the study: A motif of 7 to 9 highly homologous TCR beta variants was seen as apparently characteristic of ankylosing spondylitis blood. Clones linked to disease were reported to show significant enrichment in matched ankylosing spondylitis synovial fluid.

CDR3 length: 17 amino acids. Trimming at V came to 0 bases and at J to 7 bases, leaving 10 bases not matched to a gene. Germline CDR1 is MNHEY and CDR2 is SVGAGI. The receptor was derived from a male donor with ankylosing spondylitis or in good health (not recorded which). This sequence joins TRBV6-5 and TRBJ2-2; 8 bases are a match to TRBD1. The sequencing sample was made of blood, either unsorted or a sorted T cell fraction (not recorded which). The CDR3, as DNA: TGTGCCAGCAGTTACTCGGGTGGCAGGGGGCGAGTCGGGGAGCTGTTTTTT. Translating gives CASSYSGGRGRVGELFF.